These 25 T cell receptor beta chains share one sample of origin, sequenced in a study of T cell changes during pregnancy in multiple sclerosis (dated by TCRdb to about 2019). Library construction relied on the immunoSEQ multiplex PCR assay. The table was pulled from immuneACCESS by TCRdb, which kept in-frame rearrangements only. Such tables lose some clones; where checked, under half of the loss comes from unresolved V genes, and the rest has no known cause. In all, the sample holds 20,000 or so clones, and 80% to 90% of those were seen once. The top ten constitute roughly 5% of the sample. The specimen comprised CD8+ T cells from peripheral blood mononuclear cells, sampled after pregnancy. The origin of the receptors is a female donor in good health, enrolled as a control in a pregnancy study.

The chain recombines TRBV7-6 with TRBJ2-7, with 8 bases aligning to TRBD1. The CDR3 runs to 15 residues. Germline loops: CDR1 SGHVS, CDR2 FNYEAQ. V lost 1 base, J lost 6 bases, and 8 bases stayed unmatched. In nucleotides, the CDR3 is TGTGCCAGCAGCTTAGGTTCCGGACAGGGATCCGAGCAGTACTTC. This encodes CASSLGSGQGSEQYF.

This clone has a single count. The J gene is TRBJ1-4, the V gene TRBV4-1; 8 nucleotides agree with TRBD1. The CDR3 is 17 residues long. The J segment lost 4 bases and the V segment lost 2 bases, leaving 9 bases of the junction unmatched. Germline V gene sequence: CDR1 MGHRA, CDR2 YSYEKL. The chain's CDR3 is CASSQTATGAGNEKLFF. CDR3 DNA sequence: TGCGCCAGCAGCCAAACTGCGACAGGGGCTGGTAATGAAAAACTGTTTTTT.

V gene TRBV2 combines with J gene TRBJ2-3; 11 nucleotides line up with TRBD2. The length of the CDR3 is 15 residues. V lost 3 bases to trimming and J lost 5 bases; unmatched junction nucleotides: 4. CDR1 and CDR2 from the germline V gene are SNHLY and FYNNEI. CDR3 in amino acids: CASSELAGGRDTQYF. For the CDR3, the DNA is TGTGCCAGCAGTGAGCTAGCGGGGGGCCGAGATACGCAGTATTTT.

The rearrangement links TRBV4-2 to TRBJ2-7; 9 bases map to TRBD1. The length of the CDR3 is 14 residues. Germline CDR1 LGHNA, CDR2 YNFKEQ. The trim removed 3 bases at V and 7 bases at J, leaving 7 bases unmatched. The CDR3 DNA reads TGTGCCAGCAGCCAGGGGACAGGGCCGCGGGAGCAGTACTTC. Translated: CASSQGTGPREQYF.

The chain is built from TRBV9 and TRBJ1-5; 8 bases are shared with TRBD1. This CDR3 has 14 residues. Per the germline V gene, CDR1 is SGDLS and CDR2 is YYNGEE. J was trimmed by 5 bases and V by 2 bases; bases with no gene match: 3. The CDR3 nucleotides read TGTGCCAGCAGCGTTCAGGGGGCGGATCAGCCCCAGCATTTT. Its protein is CASSVQGADQPQHF.

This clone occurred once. CDR3 bases: TGTGCCAGCAGCGGACAGGGGGTGGCTGGAAACACCATATATTTT. Its protein is CASSGQGVAGNTIYF. V usage is TRBV11-2 and J usage is TRBJ1-3; 10 positions match TRBD1. V lost 5 bases to trimming and J lost 2 bases; unmatched junction nucleotides: 3. The CDR3 totals 15 residues. Per germline, CDR1 SGHAT and CDR2 FQNNGV.

The CDR3 loop reads CASSQDWGGGQPQHF. DNA of the CDR3: TGCGCCAGCAGCCAAGATTGGGGGGGAGGTCAGCCCCAGCATTTT. J is TRBJ1-5 and V is TRBV4-3, with TRBD1 as a possible D gene (5 bases). Trimming shortened V by 0 bases and J by 6 bases, and 12 bases separated the two germline ends. The CDR3 runs to 15 residues. Per the germline V gene, CDR1 is LGHNA and CDR2 is YSLEER.

The CDR3 protein is CASSTGVAEQFF. In DNA, the CDR3 is TGTGCCAGCAGCACCGGGGTGGCTGAGCAGTTCTTC. The chain carries TRBV7-9 and TRBJ2-1; tentatively, D is TRBD2 (5 bases). There are 12 residues in the CDR3. The germline V gene has CDR1 SEHNR and CDR2 FQNEAQ (reference sequence). Trimming removed 5 bases from V and 9 bases from J, with 11 bases in between. Full variable domain (missing parts from reference TRBV7-9 and TRBJ2-1): DTGVSQNPRHKITKRGQNVTFRCDPISEHNRLYWYRQTLGQGPEFLTYFQNEAQLEKSRLLSDRFSAERPKGSFSTLEIQRTEQGDSAMYLCASSTGVAEQFFGPGTRLTVL.

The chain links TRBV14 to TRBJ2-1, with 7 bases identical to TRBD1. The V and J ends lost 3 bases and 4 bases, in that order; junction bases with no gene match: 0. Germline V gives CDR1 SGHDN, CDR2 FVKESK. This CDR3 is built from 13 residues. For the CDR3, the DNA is TGTGCCAGCAGCCAGGGACAGTACAATGAGCAGTTCTTC. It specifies CASSQGQYNEQFF.

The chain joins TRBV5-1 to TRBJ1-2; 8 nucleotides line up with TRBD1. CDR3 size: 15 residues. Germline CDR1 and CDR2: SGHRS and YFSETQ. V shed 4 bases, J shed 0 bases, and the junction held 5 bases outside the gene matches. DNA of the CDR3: TGCGCCAGCAGCGGGAGGACAGGGTCTAACTATGGCTACACCTTC. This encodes CASSGRTGSNYGYTF.

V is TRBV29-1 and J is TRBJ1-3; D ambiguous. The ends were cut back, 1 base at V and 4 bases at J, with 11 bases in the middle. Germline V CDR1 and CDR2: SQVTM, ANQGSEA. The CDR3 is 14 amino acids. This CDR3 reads CSVEVEARGNTIYF. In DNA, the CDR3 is TGCAGCGTTGAAGTGGAAGCGAGAGGAAACACCATATATTTT.

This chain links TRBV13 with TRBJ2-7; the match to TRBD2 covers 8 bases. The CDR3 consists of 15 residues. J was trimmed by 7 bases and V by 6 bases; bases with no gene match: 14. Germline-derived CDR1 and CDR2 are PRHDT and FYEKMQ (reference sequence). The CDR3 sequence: CASSHAGTRGWEQYF. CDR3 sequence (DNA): TGTGCCAGCAGTCATGCCGGGACTAGGGGGTGGGAGCAGTACTTC.

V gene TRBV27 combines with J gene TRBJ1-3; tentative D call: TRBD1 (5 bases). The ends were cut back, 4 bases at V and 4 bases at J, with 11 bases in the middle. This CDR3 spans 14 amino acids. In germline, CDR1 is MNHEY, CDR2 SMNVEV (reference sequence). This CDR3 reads CASSSGGDGNTIYF. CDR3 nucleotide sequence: TGTGCCAGCAGTTCCGGGGGGGACGGAAACACCATATATTTT.

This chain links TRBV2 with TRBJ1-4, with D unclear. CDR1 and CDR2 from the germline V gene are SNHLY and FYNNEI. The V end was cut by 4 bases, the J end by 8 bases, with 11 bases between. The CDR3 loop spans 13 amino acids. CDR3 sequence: CASSALLAEKLFF. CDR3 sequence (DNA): TGTGCCAGCAGTGCTCTCCTAGCCGAAAAACTGTTTTTT. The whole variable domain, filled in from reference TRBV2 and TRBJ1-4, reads EPEVTQTPSHQVTQMGQEVILRCVPISNHLYFYWYRQILGQKVEFLVSFYNNEISEKSEIFDDQFSVERPDGSNFTLKIRSTKLEDSAMYFCASSALLAEKLFFGSGTQLSVL.

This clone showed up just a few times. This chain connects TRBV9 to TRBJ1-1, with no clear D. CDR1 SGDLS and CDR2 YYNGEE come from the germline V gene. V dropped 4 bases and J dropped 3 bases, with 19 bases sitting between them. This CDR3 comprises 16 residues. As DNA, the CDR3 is TGTGCCAGCAGCCTCCACCCATCCGGGGAGGACACTGAAGCTTTCTTT. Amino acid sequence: CASSLHPSGEDTEAFF.

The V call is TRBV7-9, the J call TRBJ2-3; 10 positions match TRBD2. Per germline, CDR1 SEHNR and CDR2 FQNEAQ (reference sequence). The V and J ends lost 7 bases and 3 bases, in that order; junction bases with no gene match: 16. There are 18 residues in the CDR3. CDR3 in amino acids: CASTSSGGLAASTDTQYF. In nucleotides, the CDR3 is TGTGCCAGCACGTCTAGTGGAGGACTAGCGGCATCTACAGATACGCAGTATTTT.

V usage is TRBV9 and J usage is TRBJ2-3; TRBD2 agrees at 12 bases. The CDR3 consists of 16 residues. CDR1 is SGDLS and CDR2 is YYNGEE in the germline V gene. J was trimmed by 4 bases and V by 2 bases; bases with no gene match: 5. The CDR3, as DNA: TGTGCCAGCAGCGTCCCTAGCGGGGGGGCGCCAGATACGCAGTATTTT. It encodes CASSVPSGGAPDTQYF. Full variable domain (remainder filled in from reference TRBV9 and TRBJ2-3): DSGVTQTPKHLITATGQRVTLRCSPRSGDLSVYWYQQSLDQGLQFLIQYYNGEERAKGNILERFSAQQFPDLHSELNLSSLELGDSALYFCASSVPSGGAPDTQYFGPGTRLTVL.

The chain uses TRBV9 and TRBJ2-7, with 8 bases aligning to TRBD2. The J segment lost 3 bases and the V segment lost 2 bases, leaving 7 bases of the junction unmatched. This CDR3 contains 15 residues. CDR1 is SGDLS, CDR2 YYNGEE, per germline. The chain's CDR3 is CASSVGAGGLYEQYF. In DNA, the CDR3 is TGTGCCAGCAGCGTTGGTGCGGGGGGCCTCTACGAGCAGTACTTC.

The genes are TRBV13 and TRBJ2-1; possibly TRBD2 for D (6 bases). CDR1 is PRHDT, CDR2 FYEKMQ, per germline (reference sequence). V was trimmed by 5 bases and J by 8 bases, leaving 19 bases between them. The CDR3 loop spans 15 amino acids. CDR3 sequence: CASSPSGLRGDEQFF. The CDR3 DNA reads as TGTGCCAGCAGCCCCTCGGGACTGAGGGGCGATGAGCAGTTCTTC.

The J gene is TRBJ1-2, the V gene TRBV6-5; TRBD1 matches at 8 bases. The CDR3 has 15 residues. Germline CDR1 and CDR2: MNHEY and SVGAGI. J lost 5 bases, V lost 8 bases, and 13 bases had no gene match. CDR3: CASRDRQIWLYGYTF. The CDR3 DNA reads TGTGCCAGCCGGGACAGGCAAATTTGGCTATATGGCTACACCTTC.

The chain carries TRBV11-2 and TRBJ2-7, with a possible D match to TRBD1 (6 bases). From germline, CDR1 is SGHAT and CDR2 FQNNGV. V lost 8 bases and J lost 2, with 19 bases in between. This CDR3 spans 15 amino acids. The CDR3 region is CASWNRGQRTYEQYF. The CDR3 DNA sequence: TGTGCCAGCTGGAACCGAGGACAGAGAACCTACGAGCAGTACTTC.

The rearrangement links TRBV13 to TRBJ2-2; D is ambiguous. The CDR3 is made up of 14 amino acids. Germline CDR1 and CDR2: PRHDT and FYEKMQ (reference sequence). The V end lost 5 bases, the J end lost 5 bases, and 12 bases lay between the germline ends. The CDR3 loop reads CASSPEDATGELFF. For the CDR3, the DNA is TGTGCCAGCAGCCCCGAGGATGCTACCGGGGAGCTGTTTTTT. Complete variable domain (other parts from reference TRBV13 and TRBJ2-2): AAGVIQSPRHLIKEKRETATLKCYPIPRHDTVYWYQQGPGQDPQFLISFYEKMQSDKGSIPDRFSAQQFSDYHSELNMSSLELGDSALYFCASSPEDATGELFFGEGSRLTVL.

Here the CDR3 DNA reads TGTGCCAGCAGCCTAGGGGGGGCAGAAGGCTACACCTTC. It translates to CASSLGGAEGYTF. The rearrangement links TRBV5-6 to TRBJ1-2; D is possibly TRBD1 (6 bases). Germline CDR1 is SGHDT and CDR2 is YYEEEE. The V end was cut by 4 bases, the J end by 8 bases, with 15 bases between. This CDR3 has 13 residues.

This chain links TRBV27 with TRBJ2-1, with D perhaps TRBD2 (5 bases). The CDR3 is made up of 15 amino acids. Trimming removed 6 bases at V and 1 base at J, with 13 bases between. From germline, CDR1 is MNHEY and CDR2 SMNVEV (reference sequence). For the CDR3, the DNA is TGTGCCAGCAGCCTGTTTTCGGGGTCCTACAATGAGCAGTTCTTC. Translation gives CASSLFSGSYNEQFF.

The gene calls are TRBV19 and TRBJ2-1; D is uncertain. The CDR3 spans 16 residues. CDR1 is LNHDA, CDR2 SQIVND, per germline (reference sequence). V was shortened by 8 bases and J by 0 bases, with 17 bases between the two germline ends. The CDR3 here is CASEVSRISSYNEQFF. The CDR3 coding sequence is TGTGCCAGTGAGGTATCGCGGATAAGCTCCTACAATGAGCAGTTCTTC.